A single sample is the source of the 3 T cell receptor beta chains below, sequenced in a study of shared clonotypes between healthy human individuals. TCRdb's table, derived via immunoSEQ multiplex PCR, lists solely in-frame clones and lacks some. The sample records approximately 1.4 million clones, 95% to 99% being singletons. Sequencing used naive CD4+ T cells sorted from blood. Subset in this sample: CD45RA+ positively selected. These TCRs come from a man aged 25-45 years in good health.

This rearrangement joins TRBV4-2 to TRBJ2-7; TRBD2 matches 9 bases. Germline CDR1 is LGHNA and CDR2 is YNFKEQ. V was clipped by 1 base and J by 2 bases; unmatched bases: 12. The CDR3 runs 18 residues. This CDR3 reads CASSQAPLGAGGPYEQYF. The CDR3 DNA reads TGTGCCAGCAGCCAAGCGCCTCTCGGGGCGGGAGGGCCCTACGAGCAGTACTTC.

This clone was observed a single time. The J gene is TRBJ2-1, the V gene TRBV5-1; TRBD2 matches 7 bases. The germline gives CDR1 SGHRS, CDR2 YFSETQ. V shed 4 bases and J 9 bases; nucleotides not matched to a gene: 7. The CDR3 covers 13 residues. The CDR3 bases are TGCGCCAGCAGCCGACTAGCTCTCGGTGAGCAGTTCTTC. This codes for CASSRLALGEQFF.

The chain couples TRBV27 to TRBJ2-1, with 7 bases aligning to TRBD1. The CDR3 length is 12 residues. The V segment lost 2 bases and the J segment 10 bases; nucleotides outside the gene matches: 2. The V gene's germline CDR1 is MNHEY and CDR2 SMNVEV (reference sequence). This chain's CDR3 is CASSLRDREQFF. CDR3 coding DNA: TGTGCCAGCAGTTTAAGGGACAGAGAGCAGTTCTTC.